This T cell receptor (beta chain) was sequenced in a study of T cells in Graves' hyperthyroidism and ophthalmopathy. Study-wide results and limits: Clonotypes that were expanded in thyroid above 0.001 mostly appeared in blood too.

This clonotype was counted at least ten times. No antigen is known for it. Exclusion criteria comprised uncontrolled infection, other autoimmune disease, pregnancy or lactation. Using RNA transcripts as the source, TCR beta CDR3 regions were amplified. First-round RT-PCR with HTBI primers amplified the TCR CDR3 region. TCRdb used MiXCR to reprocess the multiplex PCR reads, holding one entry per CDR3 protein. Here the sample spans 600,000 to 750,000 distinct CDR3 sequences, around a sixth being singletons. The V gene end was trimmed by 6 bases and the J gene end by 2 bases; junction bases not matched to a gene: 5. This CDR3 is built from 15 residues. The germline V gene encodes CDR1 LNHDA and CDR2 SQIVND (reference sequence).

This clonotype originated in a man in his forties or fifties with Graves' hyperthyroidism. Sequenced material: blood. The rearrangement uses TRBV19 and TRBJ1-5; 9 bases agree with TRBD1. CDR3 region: CASRKQGAGNQPQHF. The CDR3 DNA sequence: TGTGCCAGTAGAAAACAGGGGGCGGGCAATCAGCCCCAGCATTTT. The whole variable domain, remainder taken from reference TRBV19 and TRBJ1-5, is DGGITQSPKYLFRKEGQNVTLSCEQNLNHDAMYWYRQDPGQGLRLIYYSQIVNDFQKGDIAEGYSVSREKKESFPLTVTSAQKNPTAFYLCASRKQGAGNQPQHFGDGTRLSIL.